Following are 8 T cell receptor beta chains from one sample sequenced in a study of CD8 T cells in ankylosing spondylitis. Each CDR3 protein is one row after TCRdb ran MiXCR on the 5' RACE reads. Of under 450,000 distinct CDR3 sequences in the sample, 20% to 25% were seen once. Sequences were obtained from blood, either unsorted or a sorted T cell fraction (not recorded which). The source of these receptors is a male donor with ankylosing spondylitis or in good health (not recorded which).

This clonotype was counted between two and nine times. For the CDR3, the DNA is TGTGCCATCGACCCGGGACTAGCGGACTCCTACGAGCAGTACTTC. Protein product: CAIDPGLADSYEQYF. The chain uses TRBV10-3 and TRBJ2-7, with 11 bases aligning to TRBD2. The trim removed 8 bases at V and 0 bases at J, leaving 6 bases unmatched. In germline, CDR1 is ENHRY, CDR2 SYGVKD. CDR3 length: 15 residues.

There are a few counts of this clonotype. The chain links TRBV12-3 or TRBV12-4 to TRBJ1-5; maybe TRBD1 (6 bases). V was clipped by 5 bases and J by 7 bases, with 12 bases between them. CDR3 length equals 13 residues. DNA of the CDR3: TGTGCCAGCAGTCTGACAGGTCTCCAGCCCCAGCATTTT. This translates into CASSLTGLQPQHF.

There are a few counts of this clonotype. V and J are TRBV20-1 and TRBJ1-2; possibly TRBD1 for D (5 bases). Germline V gene lookup returns CDR1 DFQATT and CDR2 SNEGSKA (reference sequence). Trimming took 0 bases from V and 5 from J, leaving 19 bases between them. The CDR3 consists of 16 residues. The CDR3 DNA follows: TGCAGTGCTAGAGATTCCGCCCAGACAGTCCCTTATGGCTACACCTTC. Its translation is CSARDSAQTVPYGYTF.

This clonotype was seen more than once but under ten times. The rearrangement joins TRBV20-1 to TRBJ2-7; 7 bases line up with TRBD1. The CDR3 runs to 13 residues. J was trimmed by 3 bases and V by 6 bases; bases with no gene match: 8. CDR1 DFQATT and CDR2 SNEGSKA come from the germline V gene (reference sequence). The CDR3 DNA reads TGCAGTGCCGTACCGGGACAGAACTACGAGCAGTACTTC. It translates to CSAVPGQNYEQYF.

The chain is built from TRBV18 and TRBJ2-1; unclear D gene. This CDR3 is built from 12 residues. V lost 3 bases, J lost 8 bases, and 8 bases lay in between. Germline V lookup: CDR1 KGHSH, CDR2 LQKENI. The CDR3 spells CASSPVVDEQFF. The CDR3 nucleotides read TGTGCCAGCTCACCCGTGGTGGATGAGCAGTTCTTC.

The V and J genes are TRBV6-1 and TRBJ2-4; D is possibly TRBD1 or TRBD2 (7 bases each). Germline loops: CDR1 MNHNS, CDR2 SASEGT. V was cut by 8 bases and J by 2 bases, with 22 bases left in between. This CDR3 comprises 17 residues. Here the CDR3 DNA reads TGTGCCAGCGCAGGGGGGGCGGGACTCCTTTCCAAAAACATTCAGTACTTC. This codes for CASAGGAGLLSKNIQYF.

This sequence joins TRBV20-1 and TRBJ2-3, with D tentatively TRBD2 (6 bases). The CDR3 has 13 residues. The germline V and J ends were trimmed by 2 bases and 2 bases, with 8 bases remaining between them. The germline V gene encodes CDR1 DFQATT and CDR2 SNEGSKA (reference sequence). CDR3 DNA: TGCAGTGCTAGAAAGCGGGTCACAGATACGCAGTATTTT. Protein sequence: CSARKRVTDTQYF.

This clonotype was seen a few times. The rearrangement links TRBV15 to TRBJ2-1, with 7 bases fitting TRBD1. Trimming at V came to 7 bases and at J to 3 bases, leaving 3 bases not matched to a gene. There are 13 residues in the CDR3. Germline assignment: CDR1 LNHNV and CDR2 YYDKDF (reference sequence). The CDR3 bases are TGTGCCACCACCCGGACAGGCTACAATGAGCAGTTCTTC. Translated, it gives CATTRTGYNEQFF.